These T cell receptor beta chains were read from a single sample in a study of blood T cell repertoires in COVID-19. Generated by immunoSEQ multiplex PCR, the TCRdb table keeps only in-frame clones and is missing some. This sample carries about 240,000 clones, under 85% of them seen once, and the ten largest clones take roughly 2%. The specimen sequenced was peripheral blood. These receptors were taken from a man aged 25 to 40 who had recovered from COVID-19. Each CDR3 is given with its conserved first and last residue. A D gene is named only where the DNA matches it firmly. Size tells how often a clone was seen (once, few, many) or the class of an expanded clone, and some rows leave it out.

NA	NA	TRBV2	TRBJ1-6	CASSVGVVSPLHF	TGTGCCAGCAGTGTAGGGGTAGTTTCACCCCTCCACTTT
NA	NA	TRBV7-9	TRBJ2-3	CASSLSTDTQYF	TGTGCCAGCAGCCTGAGCACAGATACGCAGTATTTT
NA	NA	TRBV28	TRBJ2-6	CASSEFSGANVLTF	TGTGCCAGCAGTGAGTTCTCTGGGGCCAACGTCCTGACTTTC
NA	few	TRBV3-1/TRBV3-2	TRBJ1-3	CASSQRLSGNTIYF	TGTGCCAGCAGCCAGAGACTTTCTGGAAACACCATATATTTT
NA	once	TRBV19	TRBJ2-1	CASSPYTGLSYNEQFF	TGTGCCAGTAGCCCTTACACGGGATTGTCCTACAATGAGCAGTTCTTC
NA	NA	TRBV19	TRBJ1-4	CASRTDRANEKLFF	TGTGCCAGTAGGACCGACAGAGCTAATGAAAAACTGTTTTTT
NA	NA	TRBV28	TRBJ1-5	CASSLWGGGGQPQHF	TGTGCCAGCAGTTTATGGGGGGGCGGGGGTCAGCCCCAGCATTTT
NA	NA	TRBV18	TRBJ1-2	CASSPAANERGYTF	TGTGCCAGCTCACCAGCGGCTAATGAACGTGGCTACACCTTC
TRBD1	NA	TRBV7-2	TRBJ1-6	CASSRTGEGPLHF	TGTGCCAGCAGCCGGACAGGGGAAGGGCCCCTCCACTTT
NA	once	TRBV6-5	TRBJ1-2	CASSSGGENYGYTF	TGTGCCAGCAGTTCTGGCGGGGAAAACTATGGCTACACCTTC
TRBD1	NA	TRBV5-1	TRBJ2-5	CASSPRDRETQYF	TGCGCCAGCAGCCCCCGGGACAGAGAGACCCAGTACTTC
NA	NA	TRBV28	TRBJ2-3	CASSLPADTQYF	TGTGCCAGCAGTTTACCCGCAGATACGCAGTATTTT
NA	NA	TRBV3-1/TRBV3-2	TRBJ2-2	CASLRGGELFF	TGTGCCAGCCTCCGGGGCGGGGAGCTGTTTTTT
TRBD2	NA	TRBV19	TRBJ2-1	CASSLQFGLAGNNEQFF	TGTGCCAGTAGTCTTCAATTTGGACTAGCGGGGAACAATGAGCAGTTCTTC
TRBD1	NA	TRBV7-9	TRBJ1-6	CASSGGTGENSPLHF	TGTGCCAGCAGCGGCGGGACAGGGGAGAATTCACCCCTCCACTTT
NA	NA	TRBV2	TRBJ2-2	CASKVQAGTGELFF	TGTGCCAGCAAGGTTCAGGCGGGCACCGGGGAGCTGTTTTTT
NA	NA	TRBV6-1	TRBJ1-4	CASIGGGKLFF	TGTGCCAGCATTGGGGGGGGAAAATTGTTTTTT
NA	NA	TRBV7-9	TRBJ1-2	CASSLALVTALGGYTF	TGTGCCAGCAGCTTAGCGCTTGTGACAGCTCTTGGTGGCTACACCTTC
TRBD2	NA	TRBV3-1/TRBV3-2	TRBJ2-3	CASSPPGLAYTDTQYF	TGTGCCAGCAGCCCACCGGGACTAGCGTACACAGATACGCAGTATTTT
TRBD1	NA	TRBV2	TRBJ1-2	CAVQGNYGYTF	TGTGCCGTACAGGGGAACTATGGCTACACCTTC
NA	NA	TRBV14	TRBJ1-1	CASSLRAGLTEAFF	TGTGCCAGCAGCCTCAGGGCAGGGCTCACTGAAGCTTTCTTT
TRBD1	NA	TRBV29-1	TRBJ2-1	CSGPGQGNNEQFF	TGCAGCGGGCCGGGACAGGGGAACAATGAGCAGTTCTTC
NA	NA	TRBV19	TRBJ1-3	CASSLGPADTIYF	TGTGCCAGTAGTTTGGGCCCCGCAGACACCATATATTTT
NA	once	TRBV10-3	TRBJ1-1	CAISEDRGNTEAFF	TGTGCCATCAGTGAGGACAGAGGGAACACTGAAGCTTTCTTT